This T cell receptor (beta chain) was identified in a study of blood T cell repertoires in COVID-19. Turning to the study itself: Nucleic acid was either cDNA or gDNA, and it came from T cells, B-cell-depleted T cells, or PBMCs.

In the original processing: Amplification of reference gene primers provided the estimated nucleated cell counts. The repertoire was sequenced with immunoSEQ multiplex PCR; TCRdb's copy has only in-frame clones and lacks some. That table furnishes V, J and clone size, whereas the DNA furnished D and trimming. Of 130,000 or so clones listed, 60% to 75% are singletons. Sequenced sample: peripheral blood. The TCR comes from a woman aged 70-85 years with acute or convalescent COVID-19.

CDR3 protein: CASKQGPTNYGYTF. CDR3 in DNA: TGTGCCAGCAAGCAGGGTCCTACTAACTATGGCTACACCTTC. The chain is built from TRBV6-6 and TRBJ1-2, with TRBD1 as a possible D gene (5 bases). This CDR3 spans 14 amino acids. Germline V gives CDR1 MNHNY, CDR2 SVGAGI (reference sequence). Trimming removed 7 bases from V and 0 bases from J, with 12 bases in between.